These 3 T cell receptor beta chains originate from one sample sequenced in a study of graft-versus-host responses after intestinal transplantation. Generated by immunoSEQ multiplex PCR, the TCRdb table keeps only in-frame clones and is missing some. The sample includes around 130,000 clones, more than 90% seen only once; the top ten take roughly 0.17%. Their antigen targets remain unknown. Sample: unstimulated CD4+ T cells sorted from spleen or lymph node cells, taken before intestinal transplant. The receptors here all came from a human donor who received an intestinal transplant.

This chain connects TRBV7-2 to TRBJ1-2; D gene uncertain. Trimming left V 3 bases short and J 3 bases short, with 8 bases between. The germline gives CDR1 SGHTA, CDR2 FQGNSA. This CDR3 region has 13 residues. CDR3 nucleotide sequence: TGTGCCAGCAGCTTGGGCAGTTACTATGGCTACACCTTC. Encoded protein: CASSLGSYYGYTF.

The chain joins TRBV5-6 to TRBJ2-3; TRBD1 aligns across 8 bases. The V gene end was trimmed by 2 bases and the J gene end by 3 bases; junction bases not matched to a gene: 5. Germline V gives CDR1 SGHDT, CDR2 YYEEEE. This CDR3 comprises 15 residues. The CDR3 coding sequence is TGTGCCAGCAGCTTTAGGGACAGGATTACAGATACGCAGTATTTT. Translation gives CASSFRDRITDTQYF. The full variable domain, completed using reference TRBV5-6 and TRBJ2-3, is DAGVTQSPTHLIKTRGQQVTLRCSPKSGHDTVSWYQQALGQGPQFIFQYYEEEERQRGNFPDRFSGHQFPNYSSELNVNALLLGDSALYLCASSFRDRITDTQYFGPGTRLTVL.

The chain uses TRBV7-2 and TRBJ2-5; maybe TRBD2 (6 bases). Trimming took off 4 bases at V and 7 bases at J, with 19 bases between the two ends. CDR3 length: 15 amino acids. The germline CDR1 and CDR2 sequences are SGHTA and FQGNSA. CDR3 nucleotides: TGTGCCAGCAGCTCTCATGGTCCGTTGGGAGGGACCCAGTACTTC. It yields the protein CASSSHGPLGGTQYF.